This TCR beta chain was observed in a study of T cells after yellow fever vaccination. Overall study findings and caveats: On re-exposure, the response was weaker but peaked faster, at day 5 versus 15.

Notes on this clonotype: Its antigen remains unidentified.

Germline V gene sequence: CDR1 KGHDR, CDR2 SFDVKD. The CDR3 is 13 amino acids. V lost 5 bases, J lost 4 bases, and 1 base stayed unmatched. It was through 5'RACE template switching that TCR cDNA was made, with a universal primer site and UMIs added. TCRdb used MiXCR to reprocess the 5' RACE reads, holding one entry per CDR3 protein. Of approximately 510,000 distinct CDR3 sequences in the sample, roughly a fifth were seen once. The source was PBMCs, collected roughly 20 days after the first yellow fever vaccination. The chain joins TRBV24-1 to TRBJ1-5; 7 positions match TRBD1. The receptor was isolated from a man between 18 and 29 years old who received the YFV17D yellow fever vaccine. The CDR3 region is CATSGQGNQPQHF. The CDR3 nucleotides read TGTGCCACCAGTGGACAGGGAAATCAGCCCCAGCATTTT.